One and the same sample provided the 14 T cell receptor beta chains below, sequenced in a study of OX40 agonist ivuxolimab in advanced cancers. Sequencing used immunoSEQ multiplex PCR; TCRdb keeps in-frame clones, though not all of them. The table lists about 59,000 clones, approximately 90% of them singletons. The specimen was CD4+ or CD8+ T cells sorted from blood, collected in a trial of the OX40 agonist ivuxolimab. Receptors originate from an adult with an advanced solid tumor such as melanoma, head and neck, liver or kidney cancer.

In its sample, this clone was seen once. The J gene is TRBJ2-2, the V gene TRBV10-3; 7 bases fit TRBD2. The CDR3 sequence is 15 residues long. Germline values: CDR1 ENHRY, CDR2 SYGVKD. The ends lost 2 bases at V and 4 bases at J; junction bases unmatched: 4. The CDR3 nucleotides read TGTGCCATCAGTGAGCCGACTAGCCCCACCGGGGAGCTGTTTTTT. Amino acids: CAISEPTSPTGELFF.

This chain connects TRBV6-1 to TRBJ1-5; D may be TRBD1 (5 bases). V lost 1 base, J lost 11 bases, and 18 bases lay in between. This CDR3 spans 15 amino acids. CDR1 and CDR2 (germline): MNHNS, SASEGT. CDR3: CASSEVLEGSPAQHF. Here the CDR3 DNA reads TGTGCCAGCAGTGAAGTATTGGAGGGGTCCCCAGCCCAGCATTTT.

V usage is TRBV7-6 and J usage is TRBJ2-1; D is ambiguous. Germline V gene sequence: CDR1 SGHVS, CDR2 FNYEAQ. Trimming took off 2 bases at V and 0 bases at J, with 2 bases between the two ends. This CDR3 is built from 13 residues. The CDR3 region has the DNA TGTGCCAGCAGCTTAAGCTCCTACAATGAGCAGTTCTTC. The encoded protein is CASSLSSYNEQFF.

The chain combines TRBV30 with TRBJ2-1; no definite D call. Trimming took off 2 bases at V and 4 bases at J, with 6 bases between the two ends. This CDR3 is 12 amino acids long. Germline V gene lookup returns CDR1 GTSNPN and CDR2 SVGIG (reference sequence). The CDR3 reads CAWSMGYNEQFF. The CDR3 DNA reads TGTGCCTGGAGTATGGGTTACAATGAGCAGTTCTTC. Filled out from reference TRBV30 and TRBJ2-1, the complete variable domain reads SQTIHQWPATLVQPVGSPLSLECTVEGTSNPNLYWYRQAAGRGLQLLFYSVGIGQISSEVPQNLSASRPQDRQFILSSKKLLLSDSGFYLCAWSMGYNEQFFGPGTRLTVL.

The gene calls are TRBV7-2 and TRBJ2-7; 10 bases line up with TRBD2. In germline, CDR1 is SGHTA, CDR2 FQGNSA. The V segment lost 7 bases and the J segment 2 bases; nucleotides outside the gene matches: 8. There are 15 residues in the CDR3. CDR3 residues: CASTEGLAETYEQYF. The DNA of the CDR3 is TGTGCCAGCACCGAAGGACTAGCGGAAACCTACGAGCAGTACTTC.

The chain combines TRBV15 with TRBJ2-1; possibly TRBD2 for D (6 bases). The CDR3 length is 15 residues. Germline V gene lookup returns CDR1 LNHNV and CDR2 YYDKDF (reference sequence). With 1 base removed from V and 3 bases from J, the gap between germline ends came to 10 bases. CDR3 amino acids: CATSRARRGYNEQFF. As DNA, the CDR3 is TGTGCCACCAGCAGAGCACGGCGGGGCTACAATGAGCAGTTCTTC.

This chain connects TRBV6-1 to TRBJ2-3; weak D call: TRBD2 (5 bases). This CDR3 spans 14 amino acids. Germline V gene lookup returns CDR1 MNHNS and CDR2 SASEGT. The V end was cut by 8 bases, the J end by 1 base, with 13 bases between. The DNA of the CDR3 is TGTGCCAGCTGGATGGGCGGGCGCACAGATACGCAGTATTTT. Translation gives CASWMGGRTDTQYF.

The chain recombines TRBV28 with TRBJ2-3; 14 bases line up with TRBD2. With V trimmed by 4 bases and J by 2 bases, 11 bases remained unmatched. Germline V CDR1 and CDR2: MDHEN, SYDVKM. The CDR3 runs to 19 residues. Written as DNA, the CDR3 is TGTGCCAGCAGTTGGGTCGGACTAGCGGGGGGACTGGTCACAGATACGCAGTATTTT. Its protein product is CASSWVGLAGGLVTDTQYF.

This chain links TRBV7-8 with TRBJ2-1; D uncertain. The CDR3 spans 16 residues. Germline CDR1 and CDR2: SGHVS and FQNEAQ. V was shortened by 4 bases and J by 7 bases, with 20 bases between the two germline ends. The CDR3 spells CASSSFTLGPRNEQFF. CDR3 bases: TGTGCCAGCAGCTCCTTCACTCTAGGGCCGCGGAATGAGCAGTTCTTC.

The chain is built from TRBV5-5 and TRBJ2-3; the D call may be TRBD1 or TRBD2 (5 bases each). CDR3 length: 15 amino acids. V was trimmed by 4 bases and J by 2 bases, leaving 14 bases between them. The germline gives CDR1 SGHKS, CDR2 YYEKEE (reference sequence). The CDR3 protein is CASSMGPAFTDTQYF. CDR3 coding DNA: TGTGCCAGCAGCATGGGACCCGCCTTCACAGATACGCAGTATTTT.

The rearrangement links TRBV19 to TRBJ1-5; D is perhaps TRBD1 (5 bases). V was cut by 4 bases and J by 3 bases, with 13 bases left in between. CDR1 and CDR2 (germline): LNHDA, SQIVND (reference sequence). This CDR3 is built from 15 residues. Written as DNA, the CDR3 is TGTGCCAGTAGTACGCCCCAGGGATTCAATCAGCCCCAGCATTTT. Protein product: CASSTPQGFNQPQHF.

The CDR3 nucleotides are TGTGCCAGCTCCCCACTAGCGGGGGCGTACGAGCAGTACTTC. Protein product: CASSPLAGAYEQYF. The genes are TRBV6-5 and TRBJ2-7, with TRBD2 identical over 11 bases. The V gene's germline CDR1 is MNHEY and CDR2 SVGAGI. The CDR3 has 14 residues. The V gene end was trimmed by 8 bases and the J gene end by 4 bases; junction bases not matched to a gene: 7.

The rearrangement joins TRBV27 to TRBJ2-3; TRBD2 agrees at 16 bases. Germline CDR1 MNHEY, CDR2 SMNVEV (reference sequence). After removal of 4 bases from V and 2 bases from J, the junction contained 6 bases not matched to a gene. This CDR3 spans 18 amino acids. CDR3: CASSSGTSGRATTDTQYF. In DNA form, the CDR3 reads TGTGCCAGCAGTTCCGGGACTAGCGGGAGGGCCACCACAGATACGCAGTATTTT.

The chain links TRBV27 to TRBJ2-7; the D gene is possibly TRBD2 (7 bases). The V end was cut by 5 bases, the J end by 5 bases, with 16 bases between. The CDR3 is made up of 14 amino acids. The germline gives CDR1 MNHEY, CDR2 SMNVEV (reference sequence). DNA for the CDR3: TGTGCCAGCAGTCGCTTCTGGGGGGGGCACGAGCAGTACTTC. Residues: CASSRFWGGHEQYF.